Listed here are 31 T cell receptor beta chains from one sample, sequenced in a study of tumor-infiltrating lymphocytes in primary liver carcinoma. Blood RNA originated from unsorted whole blood, with germline DNA additionally extracted. With 500 ng total RNA as template and a constant-region primer, TCR beta cDNA was made. Construction of TCR beta libraries relied on three successive nested multiplex PCR rounds employing slightly modified ARM-PCR. The first two PCR rounds used TRBV1-TRBV30 primers with a Cbeta primer, roughly 10 cycles each. MiXCR, run by TCRdb on the multiplex PCR reads, gives a single entry per CDR3 protein. The table includes 310,000 or so distinct CDR3 sequences, 50% to 60% detected once. The specimen was peripheral blood. These receptors all come from a woman in her twenties or thirties with primary liver carcinoma and hepatitis B virus infection.

On this clonotype itself: One end of the junction varies from germline; a read error may be responsible. V is TRBV28 and J is TRBJ2-7; unclear D gene. This CDR3 comprises 12 residues. In germline, CDR1 is MDHEN, CDR2 SYDVKM. Here the CDR3 reads CTSSQQSYEQYF. The CDR3 nucleotides are TGTACCAGCAGTCAACAGTCCTACGAGCAGTACTTC.

A word on this clonotype: This may come from a read error, since a much larger clone is one base off. The V and J genes are TRBV12-3 or TRBV12-4 and TRBJ2-3; D remains unclear. V lost 7 bases, J lost 4 bases, and 12 bases lay in between. This CDR3 is 13 amino acids long. The CDR3 coding sequence is TGTGCCAGCATACTGGGTCCGTCAGATACGCAGTATTTT. Protein product: CASILGPSDTQYF.

V is TRBV10-1 and J is TRBJ2-1, with D perhaps TRBD1 (6 bases). The CDR3 spans 17 residues. The V and J ends lost 11 bases and 6 bases respectively, with 29 bases between them. Per the germline V gene, CDR1 is WNHNN and CDR2 is SYGVQD (reference sequence). The CDR3 DNA reads as TGCGCCCACAGTGAGACCGGTGGGCAGGGGTTCCGCAATGAGCAGTTCTTC. It translates to CAHSETGGQGFRNEQFF.

As for this clonotype: The junction and the germline gene differ at one end; a read error may be behind it. CDR3 nucleotides: TGTGACAGCAGACCTACCACAGGGTTCAGAGACGAGCAGTACTTC. Protein: CDSRPTTGFRDEQYF. The J gene is TRBJ2-7, the V gene TRBV28, with D maybe TRBD1 (6 bases). The CDR3 is made up of 15 amino acids. The V gene's germline CDR1 is MDHEN and CDR2 SYDVKM.

As concerns this clonotype: Because the CDR3 is missing its conserved closing phenylalanine or tryptophan, this is likely a read error. This rearrangement joins TRBV4-2 to TRBJ1-4; 8 bases are shared with TRBD1. This CDR3 has 15 amino acids. In germline, CDR1 is LGHNA, CDR2 YNFKEQ. V shed 4 bases and J 5 bases; nucleotides not matched to a gene: 6. DNA of the CDR3: TGTGCCAGCAGCCGCTCACAGGGGGGGAATGAAAAACTGTTTTAT. Translating gives CASSRSQGGNEKLFY.

This clonotype was counted once. At one of its ends the junction is not consistent with the germline gene, which may arise from a read error. The chain carries TRBV7-8 and TRBJ1-1; D not resolved. The germline V gene encodes CDR1 SGHVS and CDR2 FQNEAQ. This CDR3 comprises 14 residues. DNA for the CDR3: TGTACCAGCAGCTTATATGGGCTGAACACTGAAGCTTTCTTT. Its translation: CTSSLYGLNTEAFF.

This clonotype showed up just once. Relative to the germline gene, one junction end is altered; a read error may explain this. This chain links TRBV5-4 with TRBJ2-7; 10 bases agree with TRBD1. This CDR3 contains 15 residues. Germline-derived CDR1 and CDR2 are SGHNT and YYREEE (reference sequence). The CDR3 sequence: CACSRTGGASYEQYF. CDR3 sequence (DNA): TGTGCCTGCAGTCGGACAGGGGGAGCCTCCTACGAGCAGTACTTC.

This clonotype has ten or more counts. The chain has TRBV29-1 and TRBJ2-3; D ambiguous. The CDR3 loop spans 11 amino acids. Germline loops: CDR1 SQVTM, CDR2 ANQGSEA. Trimming removed 6 bases at V and 3 bases at J, with 7 bases between. The CDR3 DNA follows: TGCAGCGTCGACGCAACAGATACGCAGTATTTT. This gives the protein CSVDATDTQYF.

This chain joins TRBV30 and TRBJ1-1, with D uncertain. CDR3 length: 12 residues. V lost 4 bases and J 7 bases, leaving 13 bases between the germline ends. CDR1 is GTSNPN, CDR2 SVGIG, per germline (reference sequence). In DNA form, the CDR3 reads TGTGCCTGGAAACTACACCTCAGTGAAGCTTTCTTT. It encodes CAWKLHLSEAFF.

This clonotype was seen ten or more times. This rearrangement joins TRBV6-6 to TRBJ2-3; D gene unclear. CDR1 is MNHNY, CDR2 SVGAGI, per germline (reference sequence). V was pared by 6 bases and J by 8 bases, with 12 bases between. The CDR3 extends over 12 amino acids. CDR3 sequence reads: CASRSPAGTQYF. The CDR3 DNA is TGTGCCAGCAGGAGCCCTGCTGGTACGCAGTATTTT.

The rearrangement links TRBV6-5 to TRBJ1-4, with a tentative D call TRBD1 (6 bases). The CDR3 loop spans 14 amino acids. The germline gives CDR1 MNHEY, CDR2 SVGAGI. V shed 6 bases and J shed 4 bases, with 12 bases lying between them. CDR3 loop: CASRPDSLNEKLFF. CDR3 DNA: TGTGCCAGCAGGCCGGACAGTCTTAATGAAAAACTGTTTTTT.

The rearrangement joins TRBV10-3 to TRBJ1-1; maybe TRBD1 (6 bases). Germline V lookup: CDR1 ENHRY, CDR2 SYGVKD. Between the trimmed V and J ends, which lost 10 bases and 5 bases, there was a span of 23 bases. This CDR3 comprises 15 residues. The CDR3 loop reads CATQRGGPRDTEAFF. DNA of the CDR3: TGTGCCACCCAGAGGGGGGGGCCGAGGGATACTGAAGCTTTCTTT.

As concerns this clonotype: The junction and the germline gene differ at one end; a read error may be behind it. The chain links TRBV7-8 to TRBJ2-1, with 7 bases that match TRBD1. CDR1 and CDR2 (germline): SGHVS, FQNEAQ. The CDR3 loop spans 14 amino acids. CDR3 nucleotide sequence: TGTGCCAGCAGCTTAGCGGGACAGTACAATGAGCGGTTCTTC. Its protein is CASSLAGQYNERFF.

In its sample, this clonotype was seen many times. This chain joins TRBV11-3 and TRBJ2-1, with 8 bases aligning to TRBD1. V dropped 5 bases and J dropped 14; count of bases not matched to a gene: 8. The CDR3 covers 12 residues. Germline CDR1 reads SGHNT; CDR2 reads YENEEA. The CDR3 DNA is TGTGCCAGCAGCCGACAGGACAGGGAGGAGTTCTTC. It translates to CASSRQDREEFF.

This clonotype appeared a few times. The V call is TRBV12-3 or TRBV12-4, the J call TRBJ2-2; perhaps TRBD2 as D (6 bases). The V and J ends lost 6 bases and 5 bases respectively, with 13 bases between them. This CDR3 has 14 amino acids. This chain's CDR3 is CASSRLSGTGELFF. The CDR3 region has the DNA TGTGCCAGCAGCCGTCTTAGCGGAACCGGGGAGCTGTTTTTT.

The chain links TRBV28 to TRBJ2-2; possibly TRBD1 for D (6 bases). The V and J ends lost 3 bases and 7 bases respectively, with 18 bases between them. The germline gives CDR1 MDHEN, CDR2 SYDVKM. This CDR3 contains 16 residues. Here the CDR3 reads CASSFPLQGRGGELFF. DNA of the CDR3: TGTGCCAGCAGTTTTCCCCTACAGGGTAGAGGCGGGGAGCTGTTTTTT.

Note on this clonotype: A much larger clone differs by one base, so this may be a read error. The chain is built from TRBV4-1 and TRBJ2-5; 11 bases are a match to TRBD1. Looked up from germline, CDR1 is MGHRA and CDR2 is YSYEKL. CDR3 length: 15 amino acids. The CDR3 DNA sequence: TGCGCCAGCAGCCACGGGACAGGGGGTCGAGAGACCCGGTACTTC. Its protein is CASSHGTGGRETRYF.

About this clonotype itself: A much larger clone lies one base from this, so it may be a read error. The J gene is TRBJ2-4, the V gene TRBV6-5; D might be TRBD1 (6 bases). Germline V gene lookup returns CDR1 MNHEY and CDR2 SVGAGI. This CDR3 region has 15 residues. This chain's CDR3 is CAGRPRQASSNIQYF. DNA for the CDR3: TGTGCCGGCAGACCCCGACAGGCTAGCAGCAACATTCAGTACTTC.

Worth noting for this clonotype: A much bigger clone sits one base away, suggesting this may be a read error. The V call is TRBV4-1, the J call TRBJ2-2, with D uncertain. The CDR3 sequence is 15 residues long. Germline V lookup: CDR1 MGHRA, CDR2 YSYEKL. Written as DNA, the CDR3 is TGCGCCTGCAGCCAAGTACGTACGAACACCGGGGAGCTGTTTTTT. It specifies CACSQVRTNTGELFF.

The rearrangement joins TRBV4-2 to TRBJ2-2; 10 positions agree with TRBD2. V shed 4 bases and J 5 bases; nucleotides not matched to a gene: 16. The CDR3 loop spans 19 amino acids. Germline CDR1 reads LGHNA; CDR2 reads YNFKEQ. The CDR3, as DNA: TGTGCCAGCAGCCGGCAGAGAGGGGGAGCGGGAGGGTATACCGGGGAGCTGTTTTTT. Its translation: CASSRQRGGAGGYTGELFF.

V usage is TRBV5-6 and J usage is TRBJ1-1; 11 bases are a match to TRBD1. Per the germline V gene, CDR1 is SGHDT and CDR2 is YYEEEE. The CDR3 length is 15 residues. Germline trimming cut 2 bases from V and 4 bases from J; bases unmatched to any gene: 4. The CDR3 DNA sequence: TGTGCCAGCAGCTTCCGGGACAGGGGGGCCACTGAAGCTTTCTTT. Protein product: CASSFRDRGATEAFF.

J is TRBJ1-1 and V is TRBV6-5, with a possible D match to TRBD1 (5 bases). Trimming removed 6 bases at V and 1 base at J, with 15 bases between. Germline lookup yields CDR1 MNHEY and CDR2 SVGAGI. The CDR3 covers 15 residues. CDR3 in amino acids: CASSNRDGTNTEAFF. CDR3 coding DNA: TGTGCCAGCAGCAACCGGGACGGGACGAACACTGAAGCTTTCTTT.

Many counts were recorded for this clonotype. This sequence joins TRBV5-4 and TRBJ2-6, with D perhaps TRBD1 (5 bases). Germline CDR1 is SGHNT and CDR2 is YYREEE (reference sequence). The CDR3 length is 15 residues. V shed 6 bases and J shed 1 base, with 11 bases lying between them. CDR3 residues: CASNKGRSGANVLTF. The DNA of the CDR3 is TGTGCCAGCAACAAGGGGCGTTCTGGGGCCAACGTCCTGACTTTC. Based on the CDR3 plus reference TRBV5-4 and TRBJ2-6, the full variable domain is ETGVTQSPTHLIKTRGQQVTLRCSSQSGHNTVSWYQQALGQGPQFIFQYYREEENGRGNFPPRFSGLQFPNYSSELNVNALELDDSALYLCASNKGRSGANVLTFGAGSRLTVL.

This clonotype has at least ten counts. The chain links TRBV6-5 to TRBJ1-2, with TRBD1 matching 9 bases. The V and J ends lost 7 bases and 6 bases, in that order; junction bases with no gene match: 9. The CDR3 runs 14 residues. The germline gives CDR1 MNHEY, CDR2 SVGAGI. CDR3 region: CASTPGGTGNGYTF. CDR3 sequence (DNA): TGTGCCAGCACCCCCGGCGGGACAGGGAATGGCTACACCTTC.

This clonotype has ten or more counts. The chain carries TRBV12-3 or TRBV12-4 and TRBJ2-1, with 8 bases aligning to TRBD2. V trimming: 4 bases; J trimming: 6 bases; junction bases outside the gene matches: 5. The CDR3 consists of 14 residues. The CDR3 is CASSSSGSPNEQFF. CDR3 DNA: TGTGCCAGCAGTTCCAGCGGGAGCCCCAATGAGCAGTTCTTC.

This chain uses TRBV6-1 with TRBJ2-1, with a tentative D call TRBD1 (8 bases). V was pared by 2 bases and J by 3 bases, with 20 bases between. CDR3 length: 18 amino acids. Germline CDR1 MNHNS, CDR2 SASEGT. Written as DNA, the CDR3 is TGTGCCAGCAGTGAAAGGGGCCCACAGGGGGGGGTCTACAATGAGCAGTTCTTC. It encodes CASSERGPQGGVYNEQFF.

This chain joins TRBV5-5 and TRBJ2-5; 7 bases fit TRBD1. The CDR3 loop spans 15 amino acids. The J segment lost 5 bases and the V segment lost 4 bases, leaving 11 bases of the junction unmatched. CDR1 is SGHKS and CDR2 is YYEKEE in the germline V gene (reference sequence). The CDR3 sequence is CASSASTGSGETQYF. CDR3 nucleotides: TGTGCCAGCAGCGCTTCGACAGGGTCGGGGGAGACCCAGTACTTC.

Concerning this clonotype itself: A much larger clone sits a single nucleotide away, making a read error possible. This chain connects TRBV4-1 to TRBJ2-1, with 13 bases fitting TRBD2. This CDR3 is 16 amino acids long. The V gene's germline CDR1 is MGHRA and CDR2 YSYEKL. Trimming took 5 bases from V and 6 from J; bases not matched to a gene: 7. The CDR3: CASSSTGTSGINEQFF. DNA for the CDR3: TGCGCCAGCAGCTCGACCGGGACTAGCGGGATCAATGAGCAGTTCTTC.

The V and J genes are TRBV28 and TRBJ2-3, with 8 bases that match TRBD2. CDR1 and CDR2 (germline): MDHEN, SYDVKM. This CDR3 is 17 amino acids long. V was pared by 8 bases and J by 8 bases, with 21 bases of the junction left unmatched. The CDR3 loop is CASSSRGSGVPSGTQYF. DNA for the CDR3: TGTGCCAGCTCATCCCGGGGTAGCGGGGTCCCTTCGGGTACGCAGTATTTT.

This clonotype was counted ten times or more. The V call is TRBV11-2, the J call TRBJ2-5; maybe TRBD2 (6 bases). The CDR3 runs to 16 residues. Deletions cut 5 bases from V and 2 bases from J, with 18 bases between. Germline CDR1 SGHAT, CDR2 FQNNGV. In DNA form, the CDR3 reads TGTGCCAGCAGCCCCCCCGGGCTAGCGAAACAAGAGACCCAGTACTTC. Translating it yields CASSPPGLAKQETQYF.

V and J are TRBV7-8 and TRBJ1-2; D gene uncertain. There are 14 residues in the CDR3. In germline, CDR1 is SGHVS, CDR2 FQNEAQ. Trimming pared 4 bases from V and 4 bases from J, leaving 13 bases between. The CDR3 spells CASSSGGVGYGYTF. Written as DNA, the CDR3 is TGTGCCAGCAGCTCGGGAGGCGTCGGCTATGGCTACACCTTC.